These T cell receptor beta chains were read from a single sample in a study of cytomegalovirus exposure and HLA in healthy donors. The table came from immunoSEQ multiplex PCR; TCRdb's copy has only in-frame clones and leaves some out. The table has hundreds of thousands of clones, roughly 78% seen once; the top ten hold approximately 0.47%. The sequencing input was PBMCs. These receptors were taken from a boy younger than 18 in good health and CMV-seronegative. CDR3s include the opening cysteine and the closing phenylalanine or tryptophan. Fields, in order: V gene, J gene, CDR3 protein.

TRBV2	TRBJ2-7	CASSDEVAGGDEQYF
TRBV30	TRBJ2-1	CARSGTGTYNEQFF
TRBV29-1	TRBJ2-7	CSVDLAGASEQYF
TRBV2	TRBJ2-7	CASSDQGSENYEQYF
TRBV30	TRBJ1-2	CAWSWTGYGYTF
TRBV6-1	TRBJ1-5	CASGTGTAQPQHF
TRBV7-9	TRBJ1-4	CASSPGGNEKLFF
TRBV6-1	TRBJ2-3	CASSDGTGGWDTQYF
TRBV12-5	TRBJ1-2	CASGFGQGEGYTF
TRBV5-1	TRBJ1-1	CASSLDRGRSVNTEAFF
TRBV6-5	TRBJ1-1	CASNYGRNTEAFF
TRBV28	TRBJ1-4	CASSSTAMINEKLFF
TRBV2	TRBJ1-2	CASIQGGSYGYTF
TRBV12-1	TRBJ1-4	CASKSYRDRGIAANEKLFF
TRBV5-1	TRBJ2-2	CASSSVGELFF
TRBV10-3	TRBJ2-2	CAISIGLAGGTNTGELFF
TRBV2	TRBJ1-4	CASSSRQDEKLFF
TRBV7-8	TRBJ1-3	CASSLGGSSGNTIYF
TRBV14	TRBJ1-1	CASSQAFITGGYTEAFF
TRBV5-1	TRBJ2-2	CASSRGPGGGPNTGELFF
TRBV5-1	TRBJ1-6	CASSLGTNSPLHF
TRBV6-1	TRBJ1-4	CASGMMWAWNEKLFF
TRBV6-4	TRBJ2-1	CASSDFSGGLYNEQFF
TRBV5-5	TRBJ2-7	CASSTGQGLIYEQYF
TRBV7-7	TRBJ2-5	CASSLGQQETQYF
TRBV7-8	TRBJ1-3	CASSLNRVPSSGNTIYF
TRBV5-1	TRBJ2-5	CASSLELDETQYF
TRBV19	TRBJ2-7	CASSMVGTSYEQYF
TRBV7-9	TRBJ2-7	CASSFWGDRGIYEQYF
TRBV11-3	TRBJ1-1	CASSLRTTGGNTEAFF
TRBV11-3	TRBJ1-1	CASSDRGAMNTEAFF
TRBV27	TRBJ1-4	CASRKLGTPNRRGLFF
TRBV7-9	TRBJ1-5	CASSIFRDTNQPQHF
TRBV9	TRBJ2-1	CASKMEASGHSNEQFF
TRBV13	TRBJ2-5	CASSFLAGAQETQYF
TRBV19	TRBJ2-2	CASSIAPGPGELFF
TRBV30	TRBJ1-5	CAWSVRPGSQPQHF
TRBV2	TRBJ1-2	CASSEMRGYGYTF
TRBV6-5	TRBJ1-2	CASSGGRDKARGF
TRBV20-1	TRBJ1-2	CSAVGGDGYTF
TRBV5-6	TRBJ2-7	CASSSGDEQYF
TRBV7-8	TRBJ2-7	CASSPVGTSYYEQYF
TRBV7-2	TRBJ2-7	CASSLSLAGGRYF
TRBV30	TRBJ2-7	CAWSITGTSEQYF
TRBV25-1	TRBJ2-7	CASKSGASYEQYF